This T cell receptor (beta chain) emerged from a study of blood T cell repertoires in COVID-19. Whole-study context: Sites in the United States, Italy and Spain provided acute and convalescent COVID-19 samples. Sources were T cells, B-cell-depleted T cells, or PBMCs; the material itself was cDNA or gDNA.

Authors' data handling: Using reference gene primer amplification, nucleated cell counts were estimated. The table came from immunoSEQ multiplex PCR; TCRdb's copy has only in-frame clones and leaves some out. V, J and clone size were drawn from that table, and D and trimming were deduced from the DNA. The sample holds 70,000 or so clones; about four fifths are singletons and the top ten take 9% to 10%. This CDR3 spans 15 amino acids. With 6 bases clipped from V and 4 bases from J, the junction kept 9 bases outside the gene matches. Looked up from germline, CDR1 is MNHEY and CDR2 is SVGAGI. This clone was detected a few times.

The sequenced sample was peripheral blood. The sequence derives from a woman older than 75 with acute or convalescent COVID-19. The J gene is TRBJ2-5, the V gene TRBV6-5; 9 nucleotides line up with TRBD1. The CDR3 spells CASSSRQGGSETQYF. The CDR3 nucleotides read TGTGCCAGCAGCAGTAGACAGGGGGGATCAGAGACCCAGTACTTC.